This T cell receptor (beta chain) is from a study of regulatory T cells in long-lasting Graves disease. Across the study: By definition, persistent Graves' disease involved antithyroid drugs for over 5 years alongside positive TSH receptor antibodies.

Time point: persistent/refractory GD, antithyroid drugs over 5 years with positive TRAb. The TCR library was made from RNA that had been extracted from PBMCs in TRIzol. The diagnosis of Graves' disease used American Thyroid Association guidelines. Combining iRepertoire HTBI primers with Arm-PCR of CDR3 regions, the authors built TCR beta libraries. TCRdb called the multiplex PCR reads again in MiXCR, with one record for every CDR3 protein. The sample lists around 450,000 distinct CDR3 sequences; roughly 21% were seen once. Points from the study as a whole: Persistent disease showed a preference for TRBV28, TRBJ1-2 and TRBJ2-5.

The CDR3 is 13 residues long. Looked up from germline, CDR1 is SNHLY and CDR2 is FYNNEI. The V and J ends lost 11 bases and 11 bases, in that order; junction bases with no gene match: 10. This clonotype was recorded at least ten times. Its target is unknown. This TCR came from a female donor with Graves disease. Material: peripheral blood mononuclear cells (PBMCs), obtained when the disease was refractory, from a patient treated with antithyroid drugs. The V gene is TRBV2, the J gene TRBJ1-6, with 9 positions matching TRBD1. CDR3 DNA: TGTGCCCGTTCCGGGACAGGGAGGGCACCCCTCCACTTT. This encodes CARSGTGRAPLHF. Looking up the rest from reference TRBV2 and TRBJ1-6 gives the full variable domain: EPEVTQTPSHQVTQMGQEVILRCVPISNHLYFYWYRQILGQKVEFLVSFYNNEISEKSEIFDDQFSVERPDGSNFTLKIRSTKLEDSAMYFCARSGTGRAPLHFGNGTRLTVT.